This T cell receptor beta chain came from a study of T cells in Graves' hyperthyroidism and ophthalmopathy (dated by TCRdb to between 2018 and 2021). About the study as a whole: Peripheral blood was collected at initial diagnosis, before any treatment. An independent validation cohort of under 20 hyperthyroidism patients and 17 patients who later progressed to ophthalmopathy tested prospective prediction of ophthalmopathy. Thyroid tissue and blood T-cell repertoires from six Graves' hyperthyroidism patients were also compared in the study. TCR V-J signatures able to tell the groups apart were searched for in a discovery cohort of some 100 patients, of whom more than 40 had Graves' ophthalmopathy and roughly 59 had stable Graves' hyperthyroidism. The 100 discovery patients were randomly split 7:3 into training and test sets. Once sampling was done, hyperthyroidism patients were given methimazole at a starting dose of 30 mg daily, whereas ophthalmopathy patients were given high-dose intravenous methylprednisolone. According to the paper, TCR Vbeta CDR3 sequencing was carried out on approximately 140 peripheral blood samples, which came from approximately 41 ophthalmopathy, some 73 hyperthyroidism and roughly 17 progressor patients.

Including cysteine and phenylalanine, the CDR3 has 14 amino acids. Only CDR3 DNA is held: 42 bases, read in frame from base 1. Taken from the germline V gene (reference sequence), the CDR1 and CDR2 loops are MNHEY and SMNVEV. V loses 5 bases, J loses 1 base, and the germline ends lie 12 bases apart. This clonotype appeared a few times. This receptor's antigen is unknown. No base quality information exists; no much larger clone differs at one position. TCR beta CDR3 regions were amplified from RNA transcripts. The first round of RT-PCR for the TCR CDR3 was performed with the HTBI primer set and the Qiagen OneStep RT-PCR kit. A second multiplex PCR round built the libraries, followed by size selection and purification. The libraries were sequenced on an Illumina HiSeq2000 using paired-end 100 bp reads. As for how the authors treated the data: SOAPnuke was used to process the raw data, throwing out any read that contained adapters or uncalled bases, had a mean Phred below 15, or lacked an exact constant-primer or identifier match. High-quality paired reads were merged using COPE v1.2.5, and each unique nucleotide sequence was defined as a clonotype. MiTCR v1.1 was used to align clonotypes to the IMGT TRBV, TRBD and TRBJ reference segments. The analysis was restricted to V-J combinations with a frequency above 0.0001, which together covered 98% to 99.2% of the repertoires. A TCS score was defined as the ratio between F50 (clonal expansion) and ExV (chaos), using BLOSUM62-based TCRdist between CDR3 peptides within each V-J. Welch's t-statistics and random forest reduced several hundred V-J features to some 14, which were used in a naive Bayes classifier (R e1071). The public reads were reprocessed in TCRdb via fastp at Q25 and MiXCR, keeping in-frame beta chains. Duplicate CDR3 protein sequences are folded into a single record with the most common DNA and genes. Clone size and V and J calls follow TCRdb, not the original study. This sample holds hundreds of thousands of distinct CDR3 sequences; under 20% were observed only once. In total, the top ten clones hold approximately 15% of the sample.

What the study reported, not specific to this receptor: In cross-validation, a model built on a 13 V-J signature told ophthalmopathy apart from stable hyperthyroidism with under 90% sensitivity and around 83% specificity, and in testing the same model reached 80%/75%. In validation, progression to ophthalmopathy was predicted by the model with around 71% sensitivity and 72% to 85% specificity, a median of roughly six months before onset. Most expanded thyroid clonotypes (frequency above 0.001) were also detected in blood, a finding suggesting that blood repertoires may reflect thyroid immune responses. Sample size was not statistically predetermined, and blinding of investigators to group allocation was not performed.

Hyperthyroidism patients were newly diagnosed, had a disease duration of under 2 months, and were aged 18 to 65 years. Patients with uncontrolled infections, other autoimmune diseases, pregnancy or lactation were excluded. Diagnoses were based on clinical symptoms, serum thyroxine and TRAb, thyroid ultrasound and orbital computed tomography. For progressor patients, blood was drawn at the first diagnosis of hyperthyroidism, before any ophthalmopathy symptoms had appeared. Ficoll-Paque density gradient centrifugation was used to isolate PBMCs from around 9.1 ml of fresh peripheral blood. Patients classed as progressors first received a Graves' hyperthyroidism diagnosis and then went on to develop ophthalmopathy during follow-up. Total RNA was extracted with Trizol reagent, and quality was checked on an Agilent 2100 Bioanalyzer.

This chain joins TRBV27 to TRBJ2-7; the D element might be TRBD1 or TRBD2, as each aligns at 5 bases. This sequence was found in a woman aged 50 to 65 with Graves' hyperthyroidism that later progressed to Graves' ophthalmopathy. Specimen: blood. The CDR3 region reads CASSARDPSYEQYF. The DNA reads TGTGCCAGCAGTGCAAGGGACCCTTCCTACGAGCAGTACTTC.